The T cell receptor beta chain under discussion was sequenced for a study of cytomegalovirus exposure and HLA in healthy donors. Study-wide points: In terms of immune exposure information, only CMV serostatus was available.

As regards this clone: Its matching antigen is unknown.

Primers for the PCR totalled 60 Vbeta and 13 Jbeta. TCRdb's copy holds only in-frame clones and misses some; the assay was immunoSEQ multiplex PCR. The profile shows 150,000 to 200,000 clones, over 65% of them singletons. This CDR3 is built from 14 residues. Germline-derived CDR1 and CDR2 are SGHDT and YYEEEE. Trimming cost V 7 bases and J 1 base, with 15 bases left between them. The source is a woman aged 25 to 39 in good health and CMV-seronegative. Sequenced sample: PBMCs. The rearrangement joins TRBV5-6 to TRBJ2-7, with D maybe TRBD1 (6 bases). CDR3 sequence: CASQGQLSSYEQYF. CDR3 DNA: TGTGCCAGCCAGGGGCAGCTCTCGTCCTACGAGCAGTACTTC.